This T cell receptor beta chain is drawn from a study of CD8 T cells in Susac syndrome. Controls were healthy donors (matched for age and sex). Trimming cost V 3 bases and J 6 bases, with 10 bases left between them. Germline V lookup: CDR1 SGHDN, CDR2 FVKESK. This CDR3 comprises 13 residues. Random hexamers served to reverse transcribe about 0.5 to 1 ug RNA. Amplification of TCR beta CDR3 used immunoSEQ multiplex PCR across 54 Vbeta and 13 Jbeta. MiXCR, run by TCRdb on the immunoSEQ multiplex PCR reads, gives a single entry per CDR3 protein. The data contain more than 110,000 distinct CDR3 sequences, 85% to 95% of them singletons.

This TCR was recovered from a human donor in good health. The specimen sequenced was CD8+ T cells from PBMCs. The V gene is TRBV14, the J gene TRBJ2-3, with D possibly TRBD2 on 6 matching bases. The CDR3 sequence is CASSQGRYDTQYF. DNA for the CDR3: TGTGCCAGCAGCCAGGGGAGGTATGATACGCAGTATTTT.